One and the same sample provided the 5 T cell receptor beta chains below, sequenced in a study of CD8 T cells in Susac syndrome. Random hexamers primed reverse transcription of about 0.5 to 1 ug RNA. Using its own MiXCR run on the immunoSEQ multiplex PCR reads, TCRdb lists one record per CDR3 protein. Of about 140,000 distinct CDR3 sequences listed, 90% to 95% are singletons. Material: CD8+ T cells from PBMCs. Receptors originate from a human donor in good health.

The chain is built from TRBV6-1 and TRBJ2-1; D is perhaps TRBD2 (5 bases). The ends were cut back, 5 bases at V and 0 bases at J, with 20 bases in the middle. CDR1 and CDR2 (germline): MNHNS, SASEGT. The CDR3 has 18 residues. The CDR3 is CASSRVPSGTSSYNEQFF. The DNA of the CDR3 is TGTGCCAGCAGTCGGGTTCCCAGCGGAACAAGCTCCTACAATGAGCAGTTCTTC.

The rearrangement joins TRBV24-1 to TRBJ2-1; 7 bases map to TRBD1. Germline V gives CDR1 KGHDR, CDR2 SFDVKD. J gave up 6 bases and V 4 bases, and 5 bases lay outside the gene matches. This CDR3 is 14 amino acids long. This CDR3 is CATSDPTGINEQFF. CDR3 in DNA: TGTGCCACCAGTGACCCGACAGGGATCAATGAGCAGTTCTTC.

This clonotype was seen once. The chain couples TRBV12-3 or TRBV12-4 to TRBJ2-1; no firm D call. CDR3 length: 13 residues. Trimming took 4 bases from V and 0 from J, leaving 4 bases between them. The CDR3 DNA reads TGTGCCAGCAGTTCCCCCTCCTACAATGAGCAGTTCTTC. Its translation is CASSSPSYNEQFF.

For this clonotype: Mismatch with germline at one junction end may stem from a read error. As DNA, the CDR3 is TGTGCCAGTGTTGGGGGTCCGACCTACAATGAGCAGTTCTTC. Its protein is CASVGGPTYNEQFF. V usage is TRBV12-5 and J usage is TRBJ2-1; D tentatively fits TRBD1 or TRBD2 (5 bases each). CDR1 is LGHNT, CDR2 FRNRAP, per germline. This CDR3 has 14 amino acids. The whole variable domain, filled in from reference TRBV12-5 and TRBJ2-1, reads DARVTQTPRHKVTEMGQEVTMRCQPILGHNTVFWYRQTMMQGLELLAYFRNRAPLDDSGMPKDRFSAEMPDATLATLKIQPSEPRDSAVYFCASVGGPTYNEQFFGPGTRLTVL.

V and J are TRBV6-1 and TRBJ1-5; no firm D call. Germline-derived CDR1 and CDR2 are MNHNS and SASEGT. CDR3 length equals 14 residues. Trimming left V 1 base short and J 5 bases short, with 9 bases between. The CDR3 DNA reads TGTGCCAGCAGTGAAGGGGCAGGCGATCAGCCCCAGCATTTT. Its translation is CASSEGAGDQPQHF.